This entry lists 28 T cell receptor beta chains sequenced from one sample in a study of T cells after somatic rescue of genetic block. Clones were sequenced by immunoSEQ multiplex PCR, and TCRdb holds only the in-frame ones, with some missing. This table holds approximately 110,000 clones, 90% to 95% found once. The sample consisted of peripheral blood mononuclear cells (PBMCs). Source of these receptors: a young woman.

In this sample, this clone turned up a few times. This chain connects TRBV30 to TRBJ1-1, with D unclear. The germline V and J ends were trimmed by 5 bases and 4 bases, with 8 bases remaining between them. The CDR3 spans 11 residues. Germline V CDR1 and CDR2: GTSNPN, SVGIG (reference sequence). For the CDR3, the DNA is TGTGCCTGGGGCACCACCACTGAAGCTTTCTTT. Translated, it gives CAWGTTTEAFF.

The chain couples TRBV4-1 to TRBJ2-1; TRBD1 matches at 10 bases. The J segment lost 5 bases and the V segment lost 7 bases, leaving 11 bases of the junction unmatched. The length of the CDR3 is 16 residues. Germline CDR1 and CDR2: MGHRA and YSYEKL. This chain's CDR3 is CASKRTWGTGDNEQFF. DNA for the CDR3: TGCGCCAGCAAACGAACGTGGGGGACAGGGGACAATGAGCAGTTCTTC.

The CDR3 bases are TGTGCCAGCAGCTTGGAGGTCTCTGGGGCCAACGTCCTGACTTTC. This translates into CASSLEVSGANVLTF. The chain couples TRBV5-5 to TRBJ2-6, with unresolved D. The CDR3 has 15 amino acids. Germline V CDR1 and CDR2: SGHKS, YYEKEE (reference sequence). V dropped 0 bases and J dropped 0 bases, with 4 bases sitting between them.

The gene calls are TRBV4-3 and TRBJ1-2; D perhaps matches TRBD1 (6 bases). Trimming shortened V by 3 bases and J by 2 bases, and 10 bases separated the two germline ends. The CDR3 totals 14 residues. Germline-derived CDR1 and CDR2 are LGHNA and YSLEER. CDR3 nucleotides: TGCGCCAGCAGCCATAAAGGACAGAACTATGGCTACACCTTC. Protein: CASSHKGQNYGYTF.

By sample share, this clone is large (0.1 to 1%). J is TRBJ1-2 and V is TRBV5-6; D is possibly TRBD1 (5 bases). The CDR3 is 15 amino acids. Germline CDR1 SGHDT, CDR2 YYEEEE. Trimming took off 3 bases at V and 4 bases at J, with 16 bases between the two ends. Here the CDR3 reads CASSSGGMRSYGYTF. The CDR3 coding sequence is TGTGCCAGCAGCTCCGGGGGAATGCGGAGCTATGGCTACACCTTC.

This rearrangement joins TRBV12-5 to TRBJ1-5; the D gene is possibly TRBD1 (5 bases). This CDR3 has 15 residues. Trimming removed 0 bases at V and 6 bases at J, with 12 bases between. From germline, CDR1 is LGHNT and CDR2 FRNRAP. CDR3 DNA: TGTGCTAGTGGTTTGGTACTCTCTGGGGGTCAGCCCCAGCATTTT. Its translation: CASGLVLSGGQPQHF.

This sequence joins TRBV19 and TRBJ1-6; D remains unclear. This CDR3 contains 14 residues. Trimming left V 3 bases short and J 0 bases short, with 3 bases between. From germline, CDR1 is LNHDA and CDR2 SQIVND (reference sequence). CDR3 residues: CASSMTSYNSPLHF. CDR3 in DNA: TGTGCCAGTAGTATGACCTCCTATAATTCACCCCTCCACTTT.

This clone was seen once. This chain joins TRBV6-1 and TRBJ2-7; possible D gene TRBD1, 5 bases. Germline lookup yields CDR1 MNHNS and CDR2 SASEGT. The CDR3 has 16 residues. V lost 0 bases and J lost 5, with 17 bases in between. CDR3 residues: CASSEAMGQSSDEQYF. Here the CDR3 DNA reads TGTGCCAGCAGTGAAGCTATGGGGCAGAGCTCTGACGAGCAGTACTTC.

The genes are TRBV4-1 and TRBJ1-1; D remains ambiguous. Germline V gene lookup returns CDR1 MGHRA and CDR2 YSYEKL. The CDR3 runs 13 residues. V lost 6 bases and J lost 7, with 15 bases in between. CDR3 bases: TGCGCCAGCAGGCCACTGGGGTTGGGTGAAGCTTTCTTT. Residues: CASRPLGLGEAFF.

The CDR3 region is CASSLALGGNEQFF. CDR3 nucleotide sequence: TGTGCCAGCAGCTTAGCCCTCGGAGGGAATGAGCAGTTCTTC. The chain joins TRBV7-3 to TRBJ2-1; maybe TRBD2 (6 bases). Trimming took 2 bases from V and 7 from J, leaving 12 bases between them. The germline V gene encodes CDR1 SGHTA and CDR2 FQGTGA. This CDR3 is built from 14 residues.

The J gene is TRBJ2-1, the V gene TRBV19; D possibly corresponds to TRBD1 (6 bases). Trimming stripped 3 bases from V and 6 bases from J, with 15 bases between. The CDR3 length is 15 residues. CDR1 and CDR2 (germline): LNHDA, SQIVND (reference sequence). CDR3 nucleotide sequence: TGTGCCAGTAGTATCGTAGGGGGACACCTCAATGAGCAGTTCTTC. It yields the protein CASSIVGGHLNEQFF.

The V call is TRBV15, the J call TRBJ2-1; tentatively, D is TRBD2 (5 bases). This CDR3 is 13 amino acids long. Germline V gene data show CDR1 as LNHNV and CDR2 as YYDKDF (reference sequence). With 4 bases removed from V and 4 bases from J, the gap between germline ends came to 8 bases. The CDR3 coding sequence is TGTGCCACCAGCACTAGCCGATACAATGAGCAGTTCTTC. It encodes CATSTSRYNEQFF.

The rearrangement joins TRBV28 to TRBJ1-4; a weak D match, TRBD1 (5 bases). The V gene lost 5 bases and the J gene lost 8 bases, with 15 bases spanning the gap. The germline gives CDR1 MDHEN, CDR2 SYDVKM. The CDR3 runs 14 residues. CDR3 sequence: CASSLSGLGEKLFF. The CDR3 DNA sequence: TGTGCCAGCAGTCTCTCAGGGTTAGGGGAAAAACTGTTTTTT.

This rearrangement joins TRBV7-6 to TRBJ2-1; 9 bases are shared with TRBD2. From germline, CDR1 is SGHVS and CDR2 FNYEAQ. This CDR3 has 15 amino acids. Trimming removed 1 base from V and 11 bases from J; junction bases left unmatched: 9. This CDR3 reads CASSLGLAGADQQFF. The CDR3 DNA follows: TGTGCCAGCAGCTTAGGGTTAGCGGGGGCCGATCAGCAGTTCTTC.

This sequence joins TRBV2 and TRBJ2-3; possible D gene TRBD2, 6 bases. The ends were cut back, 0 bases at V and 2 bases at J, with 12 bases in the middle. Germline lookup yields CDR1 SNHLY and CDR2 FYNNEI. The CDR3 covers 16 residues. In DNA, the CDR3 is TGTGCCAGCAGTGAAGCGTCTAGCGAAATCACAGATACGCAGTATTTT. Residues: CASSEASSEITDTQYF.

The rearrangement links TRBV5-1 to TRBJ2-3; TRBD2 might be the D (5 bases). V was shortened by 1 base and J by 1 base, with 10 bases between the two germline ends. The germline gives CDR1 SGHRS, CDR2 YFSETQ. CDR3 length equals 15 residues. For the CDR3, the DNA is TGCGCCAGCAGCTTGCAGATCGGGGGCACAGATACGCAGTATTTT. It yields the protein CASSLQIGGTDTQYF.

The chain uses TRBV28 and TRBJ2-1; 8 nucleotides align to TRBD1. Trimming took 6 bases from V and 5 from J; bases not matched to a gene: 3. Germline V lookup: CDR1 MDHEN, CDR2 SYDVKM. This CDR3 is built from 13 residues. CDR3 bases: TGTGCCAGCAGAGAGGACAGGGACAATGAGCAGTTCTTC. Its translation: CASREDRDNEQFF. Using reference TRBV28 and TRBJ2-1 for the parts outside the CDR3, the full variable domain is DVKVTQSSRYLVKRTGEKVFLECVQDMDHENMFWYRQDPGLGLRLIYFSYDVKMKEKGDIPEGYSVSREKKERFSLILESASTNQTSMYLCASREDRDNEQFFGPGTRLTVL.

The chain joins TRBV19 to TRBJ2-5; no firm D call. Looked up from germline, CDR1 is LNHDA and CDR2 is SQIVND (reference sequence). The length of the CDR3 is 15 residues. Deletions cut 5 bases from V and 3 bases from J, with 16 bases between. As DNA, the CDR3 is TGTGCCAGTAGTTTGCGGCTGCGAGGAGAAGAGACCCAGTACTTC. Translation gives CASSLRLRGEETQYF.

The chain couples TRBV18 to TRBJ1-1, with 9 bases matching TRBD1. The V and J ends lost 3 bases and 1 base, in that order; junction bases with no gene match: 0. This CDR3 has 14 amino acids. Germline V CDR1 and CDR2: KGHSH, LQKENI. This CDR3 reads CASSPTGGNTEAFF. DNA for the CDR3: TGTGCCAGCTCACCGACAGGGGGGAACACTGAAGCTTTCTTT.

This clone was recorded a few times. The chain employs TRBV14 and TRBJ1-1; weak D call: TRBD1 (5 bases). With 6 bases removed from V and 5 bases from J, the gap between germline ends came to 10 bases. The CDR3 contains 12 residues. The germline CDR1 and CDR2 sequences are SGHDN and FVKESK. The CDR3 DNA reads TGTGCCAGCAGGGGGGTTTGGACTGAAGCTTTCTTT. It codes for CASRGVWTEAFF.

V and J are TRBV6-1 and TRBJ1-5; maybe TRBD1 (5 bases). Germline V gene sequence: CDR1 MNHNS, CDR2 SASEGT. Deletions cut 10 bases from V and 0 bases from J, with 16 bases between. The CDR3 sequence is 15 residues long. The CDR3 sequence: CATRTDSYSNQPQHF. Written as DNA, the CDR3 is TGTGCCACCAGGACTGACAGTTATAGCAATCAGCCCCAGCATTTT.

The V gene is TRBV6-5, the J gene TRBJ2-2; D is unclear. The V end lost 2 bases, the J end lost 5 bases, and 12 bases lay between the germline ends. Germline V gene lookup returns CDR1 MNHEY and CDR2 SVGAGI. This CDR3 contains 15 residues. The CDR3 coding sequence is TGTGCCAGCAGTTACCAGTATAGAGTGACCGGGGAGCTGTTTTTT. Its translation: CASSYQYRVTGELFF.

The chain carries TRBV11-1 and TRBJ2-1; 9 bases line up with TRBD2. Germline assignment: CDR1 SGHAT and CDR2 FQDESV (reference sequence). This CDR3 region has 13 residues. Trimming took 6 bases from V and 7 from J; bases not matched to a gene: 4. The chain's CDR3 is CASRAGGGNEQFF. DNA of the CDR3: TGTGCCAGCAGAGCGGGGGGCGGGAATGAGCAGTTCTTC.

The chain carries TRBV4-1 and TRBJ2-1, with D perhaps TRBD1 (6 bases). The CDR3 totals 12 residues. Germline loops: CDR1 MGHRA, CDR2 YSYEKL. V dropped 8 bases and J dropped 6 bases, with 11 bases sitting between them. In DNA, the CDR3 is TGCGCCAGCGGCCTGGGGGCCAATGAGCAGTTCTTC. It encodes CASGLGANEQFF.

This clone was found once. This chain connects TRBV14 to TRBJ1-6, with no clear D. CDR1 is SGHDN and CDR2 is FVKESK in the germline V gene. V was shortened by 2 bases and J by 0 bases, with 5 bases between the two germline ends. The CDR3 totals 15 residues. The CDR3 region is CASSQSRSYNSPLHF. CDR3 in DNA: TGTGCCAGCAGCCAATCACGCTCCTATAATTCACCCCTCCACTTT.

The rearrangement uses TRBV5-6 and TRBJ1-6, with D unresolved. CDR1 is SGHDT and CDR2 is YYEEEE in the germline V gene. The V end lost 0 bases, the J end lost 0 bases, and 10 bases lay between the germline ends. The CDR3 is 17 residues long. CDR3 bases: TGTGCCAGCAGCTTGGTTGGGAGGAGCTCCTATAATTCACCCCTCCACTTT. Translation: CASSLVGRSSYNSPLHF.

J is TRBJ1-2 and V is TRBV4-1; D remains ambiguous. The CDR3 extends over 12 amino acids. Germline CDR1 is MGHRA and CDR2 is YSYEKL. Between the trimmed V and J ends, which lost 3 bases and 5 bases, there was a span of 7 bases. CDR3 sequence reads: CASSHEGYGYTF. For the CDR3, the DNA is TGCGCCAGCAGCCACGAGGGTTATGGCTACACCTTC.

The V and J genes are TRBV30 and TRBJ2-7; D remains ambiguous. The CDR3 totals 11 residues. CDR1 and CDR2 from the germline V gene are GTSNPN and SVGIG (reference sequence). Deletions cut 2 bases from V and 0 bases from J, with 2 bases between. Here the CDR3 reads CAWSTSYEQYF. CDR3 nucleotides: TGTGCCTGGAGTACCTCCTACGAGCAGTACTTC.